This TCR beta chain is drawn from a study of cytomegalovirus exposure and HLA in healthy donors. Study results and limitations: TCR beta chains numbering some 160 were designated cytomegalovirus-associated. Indistinguishable V segments such as TRBV6-2 and TRBV6-3 were excluded.

It was with 60 Vbeta and 13 Jbeta primers that the PCR ran. Clones were sequenced by immunoSEQ multiplex PCR, and TCRdb holds only the in-frame ones, with some missing. Of 83,000 or so clones listed, roughly 81% are singletons. Notes on this clone: The antigen remains undetermined.

The germline CDR1 and CDR2 sequences are SGHNT and YYREEE (reference sequence). The CDR3 covers 13 residues. V shed 2 bases and J 4 bases; nucleotides not matched to a gene: 3. This TCR derives from a woman aged 25 to 45 in good health and CMV-seronegative. This chain joins TRBV5-4 and TRBJ2-7; 7 bases are a match to TRBD1. The specimen was PBMCs. This CDR3 reads CASSFDRVYEQYF. DNA for the CDR3: TGTGCCAGCAGCTTCGACAGGGTTTACGAGCAGTACTTC.